The clone carrying this T cell receptor beta chain was detected only a few times. Using a J-beta primer mix together with a sample-barcoded 5' primer, a second PCR was run for roughly 6 to 11 cycles. TCRdb reanalysed the 5' RACE reads using MiXCR and keeps one entry per CDR3 protein. Of about 970,000 distinct CDR3 sequences in the sample, 51% were seen once. The record originates from a study of blood T cells in healthy people across ages. The germline V gene has CDR1 SQVTM and CDR2 ANQGSEA. The CDR3 consists of 12 residues. The germline V and J ends were trimmed by 5 bases and 5 bases, with 10 bases remaining between them.

Sequenced input: blood. This chain joins TRBV29-1 and TRBJ2-1; no clear D. This clonotype was sampled from a woman aged 60 to 75 in good health. The CDR3 DNA reads as TGCAGCGTTTCGGGCGGAGACAATGAGCAGTTCTTC. Protein sequence: CSVSGGDNEQFF.